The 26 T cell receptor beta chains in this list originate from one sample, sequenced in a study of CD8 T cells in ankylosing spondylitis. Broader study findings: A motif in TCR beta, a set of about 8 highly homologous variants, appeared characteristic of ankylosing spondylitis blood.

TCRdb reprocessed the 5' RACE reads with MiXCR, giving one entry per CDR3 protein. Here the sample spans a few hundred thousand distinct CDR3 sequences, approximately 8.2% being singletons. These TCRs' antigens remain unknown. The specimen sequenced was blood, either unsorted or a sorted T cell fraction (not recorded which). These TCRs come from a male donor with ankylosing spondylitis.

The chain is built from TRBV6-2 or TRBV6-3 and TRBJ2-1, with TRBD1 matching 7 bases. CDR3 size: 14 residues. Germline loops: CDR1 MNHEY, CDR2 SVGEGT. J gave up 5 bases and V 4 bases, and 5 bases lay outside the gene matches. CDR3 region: CASSSVDRDNEQFF. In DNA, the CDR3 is TGTGCCAGCAGTTCTGTCGACAGGGACAATGAGCAGTTCTTC.

The CDR3 region is CASSKRENYNEQFF. As DNA, the CDR3 is TGTGCCAGCAGTAAGCGGGAGAACTACAATGAGCAGTTCTTC. V gene TRBV5-8 combines with J gene TRBJ2-1; 8 bases are shared with TRBD2. After removal of 5 bases from V and 3 bases from J, the junction contained 4 bases not matched to a gene. The germline V gene encodes CDR1 SGHTS and CDR2 YDEGEE. The CDR3 contains 14 residues.

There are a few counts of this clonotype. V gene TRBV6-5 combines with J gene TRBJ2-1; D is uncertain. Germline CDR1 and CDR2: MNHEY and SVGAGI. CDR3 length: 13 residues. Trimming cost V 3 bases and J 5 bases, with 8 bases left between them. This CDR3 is CASSYESDNEQFF. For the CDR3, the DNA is TGTGCCAGCAGTTATGAGTCCGACAATGAGCAGTTCTTC.

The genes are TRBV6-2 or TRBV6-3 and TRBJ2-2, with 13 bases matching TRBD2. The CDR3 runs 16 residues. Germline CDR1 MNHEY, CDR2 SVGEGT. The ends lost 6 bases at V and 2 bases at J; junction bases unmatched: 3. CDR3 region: CASSRLAGGNTGELFF. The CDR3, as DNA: TGTGCCAGCAGCCGACTAGCGGGAGGCAACACCGGGGAGCTGTTTTTT.

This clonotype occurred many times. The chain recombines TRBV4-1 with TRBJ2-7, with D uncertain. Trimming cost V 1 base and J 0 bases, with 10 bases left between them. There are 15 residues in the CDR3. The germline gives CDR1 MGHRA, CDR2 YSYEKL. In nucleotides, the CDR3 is TGCGCCAGCAGCCAAGGACGGCGGAGCTCCTACGAGCAGTACTTC. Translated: CASSQGRRSSYEQYF.

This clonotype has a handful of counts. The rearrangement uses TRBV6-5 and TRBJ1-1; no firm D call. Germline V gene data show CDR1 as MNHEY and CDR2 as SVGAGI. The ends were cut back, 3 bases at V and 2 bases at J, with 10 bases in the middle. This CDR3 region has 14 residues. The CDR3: CASSYDTRNTEAFF. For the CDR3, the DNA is TGTGCCAGCAGTTATGATACAAGAAACACTGAAGCTTTCTTT.

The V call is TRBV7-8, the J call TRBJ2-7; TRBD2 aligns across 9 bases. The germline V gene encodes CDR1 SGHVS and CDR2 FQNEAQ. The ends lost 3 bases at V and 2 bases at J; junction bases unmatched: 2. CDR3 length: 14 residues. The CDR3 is CASSFASGAYEQYF. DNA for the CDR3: TGTGCCAGCAGCTTCGCTAGCGGGGCCTACGAGCAGTACTTC.

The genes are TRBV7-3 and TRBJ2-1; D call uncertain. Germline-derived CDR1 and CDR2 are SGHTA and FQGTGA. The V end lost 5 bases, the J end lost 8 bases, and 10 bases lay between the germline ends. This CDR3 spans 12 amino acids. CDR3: CASSRPPYEQFF. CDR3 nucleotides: TGTGCCAGCAGCCGACCCCCCTATGAGCAGTTCTTC.

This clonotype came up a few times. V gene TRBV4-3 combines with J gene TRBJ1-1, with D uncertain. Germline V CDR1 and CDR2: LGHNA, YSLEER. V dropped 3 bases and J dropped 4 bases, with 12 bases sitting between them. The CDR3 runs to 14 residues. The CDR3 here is CASSQRTGSTEAFF. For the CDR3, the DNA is TGCGCCAGCAGCCAGAGGACCGGGTCCACTGAAGCTTTCTTT.

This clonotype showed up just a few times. CDR3 DNA sequence: TGTGCCAGCGGTACAGGCTCGGCGGAGACCCAGTACTTC. The encoded protein is CASGTGSAETQYF. The V call is TRBV7-9, the J call TRBJ2-5; tentatively, D is TRBD1 (5 bases). The CDR3 sequence is 13 residues long. V was pared by 8 bases and J by 5 bases, with 15 bases between. The germline gives CDR1 SEHNR, CDR2 FQNEAQ (reference sequence).

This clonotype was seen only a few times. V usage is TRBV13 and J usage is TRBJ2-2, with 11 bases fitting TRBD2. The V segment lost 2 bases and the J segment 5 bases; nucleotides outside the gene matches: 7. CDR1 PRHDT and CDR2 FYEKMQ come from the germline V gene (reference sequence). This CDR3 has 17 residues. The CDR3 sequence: CASSLSPGLAVTGELFF. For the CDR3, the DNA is TGTGCCAGCAGCTTATCCCCGGGACTAGCGGTTACCGGGGAGCTGTTTTTT.

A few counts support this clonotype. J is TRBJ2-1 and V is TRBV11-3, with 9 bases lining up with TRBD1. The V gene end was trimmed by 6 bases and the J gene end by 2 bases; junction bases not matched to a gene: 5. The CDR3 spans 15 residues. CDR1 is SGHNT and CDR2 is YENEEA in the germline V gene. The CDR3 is CASSPGDRAYNEQFF. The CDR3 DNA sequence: TGTGCCAGCAGTCCGGGGGACAGGGCCTACAATGAGCAGTTCTTC.

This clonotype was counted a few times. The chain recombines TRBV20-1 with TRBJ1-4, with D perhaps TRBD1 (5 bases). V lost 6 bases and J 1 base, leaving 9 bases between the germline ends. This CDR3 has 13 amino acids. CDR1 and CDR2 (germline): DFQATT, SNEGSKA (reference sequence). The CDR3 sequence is CSAPQGTNEKLFF. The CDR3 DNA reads TGCAGTGCCCCGCAGGGAACTAATGAAAAACTGTTTTTT.

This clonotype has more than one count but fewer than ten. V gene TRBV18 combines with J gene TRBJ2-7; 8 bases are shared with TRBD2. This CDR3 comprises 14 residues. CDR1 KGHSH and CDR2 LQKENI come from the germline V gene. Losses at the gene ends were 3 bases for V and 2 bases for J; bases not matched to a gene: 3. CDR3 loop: CASSPRGGPYEQYF. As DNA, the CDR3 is TGTGCCAGCTCACCCCGGGGGGGGCCCTACGAGCAGTACTTC. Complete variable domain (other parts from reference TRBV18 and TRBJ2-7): NAGVMQNPRHLVRRRGQEARLRCSPMKGHSHVYWYRQLPEEGLKFMVYLQKENIIDESGMPKERFSAEFPKEGPSILRIQQVVRGDSAAYFCASSPRGGPYEQYFGPGTRLTVT.

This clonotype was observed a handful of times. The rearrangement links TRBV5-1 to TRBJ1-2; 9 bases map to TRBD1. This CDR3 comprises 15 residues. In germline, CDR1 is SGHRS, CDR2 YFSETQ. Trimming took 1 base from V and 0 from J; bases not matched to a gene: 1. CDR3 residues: CASSLRTGANYGYTF. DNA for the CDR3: TGCGCCAGCAGCTTGCGGACAGGGGCTAACTATGGCTACACCTTC. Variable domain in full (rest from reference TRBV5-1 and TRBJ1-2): KAGVTQTPRYLIKTRGQQVTLSCSPISGHRSVSWYQQTPGQGLQFLFEYFSETQRNKGNFPGRFSGRQFSNSRSEMNVSTLELGDSALYLCASSLRTGANYGYTFGSGTRLTVV.

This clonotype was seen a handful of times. The CDR3 DNA is TGTGCCAGCAGTCCGCCAGGACGGTTGGTCGATGAGCAGTTCTTC. Translated, it gives CASSPPGRLVDEQFF. The chain recombines TRBV12-3 or TRBV12-4 with TRBJ2-1; D gene ambiguous. CDR3 length: 15 residues. Trimming pared 5 bases from V and 8 bases from J, leaving 19 bases between.

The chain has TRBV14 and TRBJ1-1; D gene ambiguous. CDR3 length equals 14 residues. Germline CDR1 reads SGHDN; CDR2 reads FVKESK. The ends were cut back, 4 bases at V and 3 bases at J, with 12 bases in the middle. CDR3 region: CASSPSLPYTEAFF. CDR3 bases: TGTGCCAGCAGCCCCTCCCTCCCTTACACTGAAGCTTTCTTT.

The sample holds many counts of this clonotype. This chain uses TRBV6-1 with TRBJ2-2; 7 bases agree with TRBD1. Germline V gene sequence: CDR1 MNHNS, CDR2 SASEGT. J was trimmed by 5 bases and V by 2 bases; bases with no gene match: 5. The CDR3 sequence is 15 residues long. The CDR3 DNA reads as TGTGCCAGCAGTGAAAGGGGGCGCAGAACCGGGGAGCTGTTTTTT. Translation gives CASSERGRRTGELFF.

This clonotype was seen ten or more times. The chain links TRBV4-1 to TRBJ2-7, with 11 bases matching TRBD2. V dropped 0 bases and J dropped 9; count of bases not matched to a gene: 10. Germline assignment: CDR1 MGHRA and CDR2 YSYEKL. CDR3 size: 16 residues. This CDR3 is CASSQDVLAGGFGQYF. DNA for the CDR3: TGCGCCAGCAGCCAAGATGTGCTAGCGGGAGGATTCGGGCAGTACTTC.

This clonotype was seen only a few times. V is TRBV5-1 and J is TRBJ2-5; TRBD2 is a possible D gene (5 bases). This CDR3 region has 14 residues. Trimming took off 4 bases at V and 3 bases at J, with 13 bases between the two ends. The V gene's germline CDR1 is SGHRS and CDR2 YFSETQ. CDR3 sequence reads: CASSADSEEETQYF. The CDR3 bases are TGCGCCAGCAGCGCTGACTCGGAGGAAGAGACCCAGTACTTC.

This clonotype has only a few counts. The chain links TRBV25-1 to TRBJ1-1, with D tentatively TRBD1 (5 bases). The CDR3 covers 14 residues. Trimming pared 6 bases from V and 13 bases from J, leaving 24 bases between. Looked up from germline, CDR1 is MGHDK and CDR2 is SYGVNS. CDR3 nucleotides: TGTGCCAGCAGGGCGGACAATTTGGAAACTGTCGGTTTCTTT. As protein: CASRADNLETVGFF.

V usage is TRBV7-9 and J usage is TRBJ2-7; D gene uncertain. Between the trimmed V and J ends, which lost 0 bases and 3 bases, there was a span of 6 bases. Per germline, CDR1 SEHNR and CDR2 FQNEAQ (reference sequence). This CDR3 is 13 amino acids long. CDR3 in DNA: TGTGCCAGCAGCTTAGCTACAATCTACGAGCAGTACTTC. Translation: CASSLATIYEQYF.

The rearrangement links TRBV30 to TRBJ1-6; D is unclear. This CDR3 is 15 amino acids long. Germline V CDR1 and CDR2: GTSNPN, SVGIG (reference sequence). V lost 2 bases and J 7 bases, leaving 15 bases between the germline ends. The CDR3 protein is CAWSIISDGNSPLHF. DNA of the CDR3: TGTGCCTGGAGTATAATCAGCGACGGGAATTCACCCCTCCACTTT.

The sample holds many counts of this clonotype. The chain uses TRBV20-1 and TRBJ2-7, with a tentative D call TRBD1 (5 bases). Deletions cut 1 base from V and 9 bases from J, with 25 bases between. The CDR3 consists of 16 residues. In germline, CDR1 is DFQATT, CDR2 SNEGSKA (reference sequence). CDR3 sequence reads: CSARAPTVPNLMGQYF. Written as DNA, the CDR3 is TGCAGTGCTAGAGCCCCGACAGTTCCCAATTTGATGGGGCAGTACTTC.

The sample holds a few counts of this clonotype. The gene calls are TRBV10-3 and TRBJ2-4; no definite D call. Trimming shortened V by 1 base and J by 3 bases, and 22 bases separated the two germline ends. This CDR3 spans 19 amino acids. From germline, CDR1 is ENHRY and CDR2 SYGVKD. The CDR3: CAISEFTAYDPTVKNIQYF. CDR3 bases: TGTGCCATCAGTGAGTTTACAGCCTACGACCCAACCGTCAAAAACATTCAGTACTTC.

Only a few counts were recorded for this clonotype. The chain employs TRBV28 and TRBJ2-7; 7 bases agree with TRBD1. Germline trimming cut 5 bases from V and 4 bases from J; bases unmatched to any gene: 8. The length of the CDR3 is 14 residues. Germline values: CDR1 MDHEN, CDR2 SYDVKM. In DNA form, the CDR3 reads TGTGCCAGCAGTACGCAGGGGGTTCTTTACGAGCAGTACTTC. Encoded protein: CASSTQGVLYEQYF.